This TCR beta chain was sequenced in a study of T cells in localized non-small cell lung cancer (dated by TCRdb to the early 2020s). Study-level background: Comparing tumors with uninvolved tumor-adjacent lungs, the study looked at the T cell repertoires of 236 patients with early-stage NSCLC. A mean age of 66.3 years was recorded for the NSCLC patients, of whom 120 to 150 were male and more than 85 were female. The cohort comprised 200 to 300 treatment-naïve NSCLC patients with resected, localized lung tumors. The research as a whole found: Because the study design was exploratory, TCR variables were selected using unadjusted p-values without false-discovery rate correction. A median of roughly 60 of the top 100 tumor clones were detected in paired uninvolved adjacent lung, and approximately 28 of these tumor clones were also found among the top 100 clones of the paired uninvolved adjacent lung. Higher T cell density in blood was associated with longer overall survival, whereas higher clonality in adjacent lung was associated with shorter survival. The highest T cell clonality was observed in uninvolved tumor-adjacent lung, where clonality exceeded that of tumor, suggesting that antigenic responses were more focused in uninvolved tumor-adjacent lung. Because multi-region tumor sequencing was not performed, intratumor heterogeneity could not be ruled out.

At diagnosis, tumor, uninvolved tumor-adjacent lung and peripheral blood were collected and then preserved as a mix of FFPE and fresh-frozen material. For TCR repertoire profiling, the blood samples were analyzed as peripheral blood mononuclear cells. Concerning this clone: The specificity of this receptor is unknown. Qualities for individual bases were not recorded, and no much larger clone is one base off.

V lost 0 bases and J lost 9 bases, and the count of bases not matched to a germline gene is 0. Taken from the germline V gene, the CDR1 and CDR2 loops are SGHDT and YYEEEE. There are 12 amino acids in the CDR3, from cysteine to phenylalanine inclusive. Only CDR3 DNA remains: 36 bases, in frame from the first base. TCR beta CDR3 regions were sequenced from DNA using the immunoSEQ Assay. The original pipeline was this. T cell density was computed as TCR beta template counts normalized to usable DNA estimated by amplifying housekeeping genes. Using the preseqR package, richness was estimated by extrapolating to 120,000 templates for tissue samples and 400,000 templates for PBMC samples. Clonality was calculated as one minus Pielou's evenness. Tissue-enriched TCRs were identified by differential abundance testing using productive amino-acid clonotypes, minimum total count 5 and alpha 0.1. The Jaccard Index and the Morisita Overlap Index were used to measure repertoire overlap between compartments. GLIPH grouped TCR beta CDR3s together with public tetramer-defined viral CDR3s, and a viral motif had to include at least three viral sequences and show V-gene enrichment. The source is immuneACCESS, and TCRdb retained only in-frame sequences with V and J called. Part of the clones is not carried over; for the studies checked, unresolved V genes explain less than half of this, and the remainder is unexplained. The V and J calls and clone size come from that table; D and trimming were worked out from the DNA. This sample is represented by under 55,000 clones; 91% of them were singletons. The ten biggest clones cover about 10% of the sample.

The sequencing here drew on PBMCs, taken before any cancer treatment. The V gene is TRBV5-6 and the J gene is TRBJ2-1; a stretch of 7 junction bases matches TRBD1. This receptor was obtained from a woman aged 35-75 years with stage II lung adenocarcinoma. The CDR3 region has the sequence CASSLGQGEQFF. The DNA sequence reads TGTGCCAGCAGCTTGGGACAGGGTGAGCAGTTCTTC.